The 15 T cell receptor beta chains given below trace back to one sample, sequenced in a study of post-analysis software for immune sequencing data. No antigen has been assigned to these receptors. Study-wide findings and caveats: Patients showed TRBV5-6, TRBV5-1 and TRBV20-1 among five TRBV segments more frequent than in controls.

Prepared libraries of TCR beta cDNA carried unique molecular identifiers. TCRdb reprocessed the PCR reads with MiXCR, giving one entry per CDR3 protein. The sample carries about 810,000 distinct CDR3 sequences, about 57% recorded once. Material: blood. The origin of the receptors is a girl between 10 and 17 years old with multiple sclerosis.

The table lists this clonotype with a count of one. V is TRBV5-1 and J is TRBJ2-7; 7 nucleotides line up with TRBD2. The CDR3 consists of 15 residues. Per germline, CDR1 SGHRS and CDR2 YFSETQ. V lost 4 bases, J lost 3 bases, and 10 bases stayed unmatched. CDR3: CASSLVAGVNYEQYF. CDR3 coding DNA: TGCGCCAGCAGCCTCGTTGCGGGAGTCAACTACGAGCAGTACTTC.

The V gene is TRBV25-1, the J gene TRBJ2-1, with D perhaps assigned TRBD1 or TRBD2 (5 bases each). The CDR3 is 16 residues long. V was pared by 3 bases and J by 0 bases, with 12 bases between. Germline V lookup: CDR1 MGHDK, CDR2 SYGVNS. CDR3 nucleotide sequence: TGTGCCAGCAGTGACCCAGAGGGGCGCTCCTACAATGAGCAGTTCTTC. It codes for CASSDPEGRSYNEQFF.

This clonotype has only a few counts. The DNA for the CDR3 is TGTGCCAGCAGTTACCGTCTGGGTGGGAGCTACGAGCAGTACTTC. This gives the protein CASSYRLGGSYEQYF. This rearrangement joins TRBV6-7 to TRBJ2-5, with a weak D call TRBD2 (5 bases). The closer fit of TRBJ2-7 to the DNA end suggests the J call may be wrong. TRBV6-7 is known as an ORF, though its function is uncertain. The CDR3 consists of 15 residues.

The chain carries TRBV6-2 or TRBV6-3 and TRBJ2-1; D might be TRBD1 (5 bases). The germline V and J ends were trimmed by 8 bases and 6 bases, with 20 bases remaining between them. The length of the CDR3 is 15 residues. Per the germline V gene, CDR1 is MNHEY and CDR2 is SVGEGT. The CDR3 loop reads CASQLSSGLRNEQFF. The CDR3 DNA follows: TGTGCCAGCCAGTTATCCTCAGGGTTACGCAATGAGCAGTTCTTC.

This clonotype was counted once. The gene calls are TRBV6-1 and TRBJ1-1; 10 bases are a match to TRBD1. Germline V gene data show CDR1 as MNHNS and CDR2 as SASEGT. V dropped 9 bases and J dropped 4; count of bases not matched to a gene: 11. The CDR3 loop spans 15 amino acids. CDR3 region: CASRQGALGSTEAFF. CDR3 bases: TGTGCCAGTAGACAGGGGGCACTTGGTAGCACTGAAGCTTTCTTT.

The genes are TRBV6-2 or TRBV6-3 and TRBJ2-1; 9 nucleotides align to TRBD2. This CDR3 spans 12 amino acids. Looked up from germline, CDR1 is MNHEY and CDR2 is SVGEGT. V was pared by 8 bases and J by 7 bases, with 3 bases of the junction left unmatched. Here the CDR3 reads CASAGGTNEQFF. DNA for the CDR3: TGTGCCAGCGCGGGAGGGACAAATGAGCAGTTCTTC.

The chain uses TRBV4-1 and TRBJ1-4; the D is unclear. Between the trimmed V and J ends, which lost 4 bases and 8 bases, there was a span of 11 bases. Per germline, CDR1 MGHRA and CDR2 YSYEKL. The CDR3 runs to 13 residues. CDR3 region: CASSLPGGEKLFF. The CDR3, as DNA: TGCGCCAGCAGCCTCCCCGGCGGAGAAAAACTGTTTTTT.

The V call is TRBV29-1, the J call TRBJ2-1; maybe TRBD1 (6 bases). This CDR3 comprises 14 residues. V was trimmed by 2 bases and J by 1 base, leaving 9 bases between them. The V gene's germline CDR1 is SQVTM and CDR2 ANQGSEA. In nucleotides, the CDR3 is TGCAGCGTTGAAAACAGGGAATCCTACAATGAGCAGTTCTTC. Its translation is CSVENRESYNEQFF.

The chain employs TRBV5-1 and TRBJ2-1, with D hard to call. Trimming left V 1 base short and J 0 bases short, with 14 bases between. Germline CDR1 and CDR2: SGHRS and YFSETQ. The CDR3 runs 17 residues. The CDR3 region has the DNA TGCGCCAGCAGCTTGCAGCGCGGATATGGCTCCTACAATGAGCAGTTCTTC. Translating gives CASSLQRGYGSYNEQFF. Full variable domain (remainder filled in from reference TRBV5-1 and TRBJ2-1): KAGVTQTPRYLIKTRGQQVTLSCSPISGHRSVSWYQQTPGQGLQFLFEYFSETQRNKGNFPGRFSGRQFSNSRSEMNVSTLELGDSALYLCASSLQRGYGSYNEQFFGPGTRLTVL.

The chain combines TRBV6-5 with TRBJ2-3, with D possibly matching TRBD1 (7 bases). Per the germline V gene, CDR1 is MNHEY and CDR2 is SVGAGI. CDR3 length: 16 residues. V lost 1 base and J lost 0, with 11 bases in between. The CDR3 bases are TGTGCCAGCAGTTACTTTCAGGGGGGAAGCACAGATACGCAGTATTTT. Protein: CASSYFQGGSTDTQYF.

This clonotype was counted between two and nine times. The V gene is TRBV27, the J gene TRBJ1-5; D gene uncertain. The V end was cut by 4 bases, the J end by 2 bases, with 9 bases between. The CDR3 is 14 amino acids. Germline CDR1 is MNHEY and CDR2 is SMNVEV (reference sequence). This CDR3 is CASSSGWGNQPQHF. The CDR3 nucleotides are TGTGCCAGCAGTTCCGGGTGGGGCAATCAGCCCCAGCATTTT.

In this sample, this clonotype turned up a few times. V usage is TRBV7-9 and J usage is TRBJ2-6; D is ambiguous. The ends were cut back, 5 bases at V and 3 bases at J, with 11 bases in the middle. The CDR3 loop spans 15 amino acids. The germline V gene encodes CDR1 SEHNR and CDR2 FQNEAQ (reference sequence). In DNA form, the CDR3 reads TGTGCCAGCAGCATGGCCCCTCGTGGGGCCAACGTCCTGACTTTC. Amino acids: CASSMAPRGANVLTF.

The table lists this clonotype with a few counts. One end of the junction does not line up with germline, which may come from a read error. The chain recombines TRBV4-2 with TRBJ2-5; the D gene is possibly TRBD2 (6 bases). Germline CDR1 and CDR2: LGHNA and YNFKEQ. The CDR3 runs 14 residues. CDR3 in DNA: TGTACCAGCAGCCAAGACGGGACTGAAGAGACCCAGTACTTC. Its translation: CTSSQDGTEETQYF.

The rearrangement links TRBV5-4 to TRBJ2-2; D not certain. The germline V gene encodes CDR1 SGHNT and CDR2 YYREEE (reference sequence). The CDR3 contains 13 residues. V was clipped by 6 bases and J by 1 base, with 7 bases between them. CDR3 sequence (DNA): TGTGCCAGCATCCTTCGGAACACCGGGGAGCTGTTTTTT. Translation: CASILRNTGELFF.

The chain has TRBV4-1 and TRBJ2-7; D possibly corresponds to TRBD1 (6 bases). V lost 0 bases and J 0 bases, leaving 18 bases between the germline ends. In germline, CDR1 is MGHRA, CDR2 YSYEKL. The CDR3 length is 18 residues. The CDR3 protein is CASSQDLGTGRGSYEQYF. The CDR3 nucleotides are TGCGCCAGCAGCCAAGATCTCGGAACAGGGAGAGGCTCCTACGAGCAGTACTTC.